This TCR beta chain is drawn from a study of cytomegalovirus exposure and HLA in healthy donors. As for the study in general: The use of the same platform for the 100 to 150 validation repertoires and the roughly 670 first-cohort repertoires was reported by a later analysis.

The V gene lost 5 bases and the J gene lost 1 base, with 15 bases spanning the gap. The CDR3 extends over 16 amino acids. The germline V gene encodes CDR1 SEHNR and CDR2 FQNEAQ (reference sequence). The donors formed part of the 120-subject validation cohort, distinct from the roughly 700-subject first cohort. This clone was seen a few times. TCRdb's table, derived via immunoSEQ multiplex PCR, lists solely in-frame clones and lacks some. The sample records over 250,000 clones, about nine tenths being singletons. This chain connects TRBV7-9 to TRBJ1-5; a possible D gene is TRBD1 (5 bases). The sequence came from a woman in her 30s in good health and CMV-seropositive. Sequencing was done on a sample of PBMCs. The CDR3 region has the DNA TGTGCCAGCAGCCCTCAGGGTCAAGGGAGCAATCAGCCCCAGCATTTT. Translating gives CASSPQGQGSNQPQHF.